These 8 T cell receptor beta chains were sequenced from one sample in a study of shared clonotypes between healthy human individuals. Naive CD8 cells were CD45RO-negative, positively selected for CCR7, excluding terminally differentiated effector memory CD45RA+ cells. Assay: immunoSEQ multiplex PCR; the TCRdb copy retains only in-frame clones and omits some. The sample shows roughly 2 million clones, about 95% of them seen only once. The sequenced sample was naive CD8+ T cells sorted from blood. Source of these receptors: a man aged 18 to 30 in good health.

The chain joins TRBV5-4 to TRBJ2-7; TRBD1 matches at 9 bases. Germline values: CDR1 SGHNT, CDR2 YYREEE (reference sequence). The CDR3 length is 15 residues. Germline trimming cut 3 bases from V and 2 bases from J; bases unmatched to any gene: 6. CDR3 loop: CASSSDRGGPYEQYF. CDR3 coding DNA: TGTGCCAGCAGCTCAGACAGGGGGGGCCCCTACGAGCAGTACTTC.

This chain uses TRBV27 with TRBJ2-7; 10 nucleotides line up with TRBD1. This CDR3 contains 16 residues. The germline gives CDR1 MNHEY, CDR2 SMNVEV (reference sequence). The V segment lost 5 bases and the J segment 2 bases; nucleotides outside the gene matches: 9. The CDR3 sequence: CASSLLSGTGAYEQYF. The CDR3 nucleotides read TGTGCCAGCAGTCTACTTTCCGGGACAGGGGCCTACGAGCAGTACTTC.

The rearrangement joins TRBV5-5 to TRBJ2-3; 9 bases line up with TRBD2. The germline V gene encodes CDR1 SGHKS and CDR2 YYEKEE (reference sequence). The CDR3 length is 14 residues. V was pared by 2 bases and J by 4 bases, with 2 bases of the junction left unmatched. The chain's CDR3 is CASSFRLAADTQYF. CDR3 bases: TGTGCCAGCAGCTTCCGACTAGCGGCAGATACGCAGTATTTT.

The CDR3 coding sequence is TGCAGTGCCCCCATTCCAGAAGCTTTCTTT. Translated: CSAPIPEAFF. The J gene is TRBJ1-1, the V gene TRBV20-1; no clear D gene. CDR1 and CDR2 from the germline V gene are DFQATT and SNEGSKA (reference sequence). Trimming shortened V by 6 bases and J by 8 bases, and 10 bases separated the two germline ends. This CDR3 is built from 10 residues.

The table lists this clone with a few counts. V and J are TRBV28 and TRBJ2-5, with a possible D match to TRBD1 (6 bases). Looked up from germline, CDR1 is MDHEN and CDR2 is SYDVKM. The CDR3 length is 14 residues. With 2 bases removed from V and 0 bases from J, the gap between germline ends came to 7 bases. The CDR3 coding sequence is TGTGCCAGCAGTTTACAGGGGAACCAAGAGACCCAGTACTTC. It specifies CASSLQGNQETQYF.

V is TRBV7-6 and J is TRBJ2-7, with 11 nucleotides matching TRBD2. There are 15 residues in the CDR3. With 5 bases clipped from V and 6 bases from J, the junction kept 9 bases outside the gene matches. Germline assignment: CDR1 SGHVS and CDR2 FNYEAQ. The CDR3 region is CASSRTTSGSGEQYF. As DNA, the CDR3 is TGTGCCAGCAGCCGGACAACTAGCGGGAGCGGCGAGCAGTACTTC.

The rearrangement joins TRBV7-3 to TRBJ2-2; no clear D. The CDR3 is made up of 14 amino acids. The germline V gene has CDR1 SGHTA and CDR2 FQGTGA. V was cut by 3 bases and J by 2 bases, with 7 bases left in between. The CDR3 protein is CASSLGSNTGELFF. In DNA, the CDR3 is TGTGCCAGCAGCTTGGGGTCTAACACCGGGGAGCTGTTTTTT.

V is TRBV9 and J is TRBJ1-6, with D hard to call. The V gene lost 4 bases and the J gene lost 8 bases, with 10 bases spanning the gap. CDR1 and CDR2 (germline): SGDLS, YYNGEE. This CDR3 spans 13 amino acids. The DNA of the CDR3 is TGTGCCAGCAGCCCCGGGGATGATTCACCCCTCCACTTT. It translates to CASSPGDDSPLHF. Drawing the rest from reference TRBV9 and TRBJ1-6, the complete variable domain is DSGVTQTPKHLITATGQRVTLRCSPRSGDLSVYWYQQSLDQGLQFLIQYYNGEERAKGNILERFSAQQFPDLHSELNLSSLELGDSALYFCASSPGDDSPLHFGNGTRLTVT.